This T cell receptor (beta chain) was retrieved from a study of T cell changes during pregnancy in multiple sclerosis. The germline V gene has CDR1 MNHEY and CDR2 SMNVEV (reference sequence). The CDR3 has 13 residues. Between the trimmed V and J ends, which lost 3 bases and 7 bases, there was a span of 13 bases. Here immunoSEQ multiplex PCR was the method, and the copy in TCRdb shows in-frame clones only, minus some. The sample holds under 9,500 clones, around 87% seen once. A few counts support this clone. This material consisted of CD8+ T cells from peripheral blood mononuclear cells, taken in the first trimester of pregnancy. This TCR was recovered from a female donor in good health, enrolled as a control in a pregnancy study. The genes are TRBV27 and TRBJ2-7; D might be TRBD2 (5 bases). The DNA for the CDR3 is TGTGCCAGCAGTTTGGGGAGCGACCGGGAGCAGTACTTC. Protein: CASSLGSDREQYF.